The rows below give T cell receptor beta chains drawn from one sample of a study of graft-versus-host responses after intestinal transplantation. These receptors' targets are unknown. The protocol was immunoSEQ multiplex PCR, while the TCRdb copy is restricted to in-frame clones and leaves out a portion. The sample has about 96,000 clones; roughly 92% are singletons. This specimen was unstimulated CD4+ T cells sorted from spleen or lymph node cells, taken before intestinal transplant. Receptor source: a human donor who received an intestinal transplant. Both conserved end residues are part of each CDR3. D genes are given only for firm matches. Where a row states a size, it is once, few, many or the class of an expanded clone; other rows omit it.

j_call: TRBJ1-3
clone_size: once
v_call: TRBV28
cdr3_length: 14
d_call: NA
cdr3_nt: TGTGCCAGCAGCACCCTAACAGGGGGAAACACCATATATTTT
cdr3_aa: CASSTLTGGNTIYF

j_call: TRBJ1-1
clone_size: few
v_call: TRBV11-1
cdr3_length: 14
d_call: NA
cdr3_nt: TGTGCCAGCAGCGAGCAGGGAGGTGTCACTGAAGCTTTCTTT
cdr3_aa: CASSEQGGVTEAFF

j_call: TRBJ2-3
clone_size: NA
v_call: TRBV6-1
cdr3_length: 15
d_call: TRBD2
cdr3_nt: TGTGCCAGCAGCGGGACTAGCCTGCCCACAGATACGCAGTATTTT
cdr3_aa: CASSGTSLPTDTQYF

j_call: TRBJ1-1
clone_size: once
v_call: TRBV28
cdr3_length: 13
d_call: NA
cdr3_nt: TGTGCCAGCAGTCTTCCCGTAGGCACTGAAGCTTTCTTT
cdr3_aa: CASSLPVGTEAFF

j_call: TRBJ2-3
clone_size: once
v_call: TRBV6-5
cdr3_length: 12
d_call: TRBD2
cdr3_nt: TGTGCCAGCAGCCGGGGGGGGGATACGCAGTATTTT
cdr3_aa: CASSRGGDTQYF

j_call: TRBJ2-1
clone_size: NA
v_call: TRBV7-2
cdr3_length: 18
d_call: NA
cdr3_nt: TGTGCCAGCAGCTTAGGTCGGGCGCCGTACAGCTCCTACAATGAGCAGTTCTTC
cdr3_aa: CASSLGRAPYSSYNEQFF

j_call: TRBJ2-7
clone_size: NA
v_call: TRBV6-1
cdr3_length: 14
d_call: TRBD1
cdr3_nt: TGTGCCAGCCCCGCTGACAGGGGGCGGCACGAGCAGTACTTC
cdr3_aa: CASPADRGRHEQYF

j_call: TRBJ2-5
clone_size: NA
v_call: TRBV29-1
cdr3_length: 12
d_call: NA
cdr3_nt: TGCAGCGTTGGGCCAGCGGGAGAGACCCAGTACTTC
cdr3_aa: CSVGPAGETQYF

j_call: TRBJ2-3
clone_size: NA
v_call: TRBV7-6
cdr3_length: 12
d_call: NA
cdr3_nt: TGTGCCAGCAGCCTCGGCACAGATACGCAGTATTTT
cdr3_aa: CASSLGTDTQYF

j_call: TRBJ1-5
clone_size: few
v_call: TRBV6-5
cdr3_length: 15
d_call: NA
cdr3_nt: TGTGCCAGCAGTTACTCATCCGTTAGCAATCAGCCCCAGCATTTT
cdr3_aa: CASSYSSVSNQPQHF

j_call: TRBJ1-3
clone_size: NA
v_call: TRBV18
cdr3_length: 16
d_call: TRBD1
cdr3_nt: TGTGCCAGCTCACCAGCGACAGGGCCATCTGGAAACACCATATATTTT
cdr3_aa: CASSPATGPSGNTIYF

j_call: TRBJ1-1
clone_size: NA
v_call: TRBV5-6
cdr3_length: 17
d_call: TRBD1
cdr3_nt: TGTGCCAGCAGCTTCTATGAGGGGGCAGGTCTAAGCACTGAAGCTTTCTTT
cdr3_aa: CASSFYEGAGLSTEAFF

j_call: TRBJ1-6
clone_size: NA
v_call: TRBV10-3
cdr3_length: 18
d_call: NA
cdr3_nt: TGTGCCATCAGTGAGTCGTCTAGCCCCGGGACGTCAAATTCACCCCTCCACTTT
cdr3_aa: CAISESSSPGTSNSPLHF

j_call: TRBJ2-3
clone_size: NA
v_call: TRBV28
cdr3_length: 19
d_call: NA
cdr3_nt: TGTGCCAGCAGCCCCACTCGGGGAGCGGGTAGACTCAGCACAGATACGCAGTATTTT
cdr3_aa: CASSPTRGAGRLSTDTQYF

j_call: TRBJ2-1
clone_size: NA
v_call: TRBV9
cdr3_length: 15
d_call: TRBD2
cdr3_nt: TGTGCCAGCAGCGTTTTCGAAACGGGAGGCAGTGAGCAGTTCTTC
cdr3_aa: CASSVFETGGSEQFF

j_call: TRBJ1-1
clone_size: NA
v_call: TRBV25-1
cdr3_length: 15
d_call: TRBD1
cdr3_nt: TGTGCCATCCCCCGGACAGGGCGGGGGAACACTGAAGCTTTCTTT
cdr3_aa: CAIPRTGRGNTEAFF

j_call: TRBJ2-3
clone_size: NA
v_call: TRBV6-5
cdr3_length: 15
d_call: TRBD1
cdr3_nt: TGTGCCAGCAGTGGACAGGGCTCCTTCACAGATACGCAGTATTTT
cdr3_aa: CASSGQGSFTDTQYF

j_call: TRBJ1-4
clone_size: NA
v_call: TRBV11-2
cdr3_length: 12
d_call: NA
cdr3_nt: TGTGCCAGCAGCTTCCTCAACGGAAAACTGTTTTTT
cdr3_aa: CASSFLNGKLFF

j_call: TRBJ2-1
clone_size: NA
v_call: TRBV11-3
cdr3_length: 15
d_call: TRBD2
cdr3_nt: TGTGCCAGCAGCTTAGAGCCCACGGGGGGCAATGAGCAGTTCTTC
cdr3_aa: CASSLEPTGGNEQFF

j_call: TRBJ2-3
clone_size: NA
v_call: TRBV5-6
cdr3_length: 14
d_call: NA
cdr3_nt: TGTGCCAGCAGCTTGGCCGGGGCAGGCGATACGCAGTATTTT
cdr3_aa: CASSLAGAGDTQYF

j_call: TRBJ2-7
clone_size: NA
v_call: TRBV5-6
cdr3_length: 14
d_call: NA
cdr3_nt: TGTGCCAGCAGCCTCGTAACAGGTCCTGGCGAGCAGTACTTC
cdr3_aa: CASSLVTGPGEQYF

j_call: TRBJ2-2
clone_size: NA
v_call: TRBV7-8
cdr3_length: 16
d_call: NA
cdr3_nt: TGTGCCAGCAGCTCGAGGGGGGGAGGGCCGCCCGGGGAGCTGTTTTTT
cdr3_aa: CASSSRGGGPPGELFF

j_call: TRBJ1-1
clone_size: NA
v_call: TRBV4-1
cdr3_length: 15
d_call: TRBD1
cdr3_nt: TGCGCCAGCAGCCTCAGGACAGGGAGGGACACTGAAGCTTTCTTT
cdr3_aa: CASSLRTGRDTEAFF

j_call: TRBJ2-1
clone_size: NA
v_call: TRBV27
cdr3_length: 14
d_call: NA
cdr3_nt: TGTGCCAGCTCCTGGCTGCGGGGACACAATGAGCAGTTCTTC
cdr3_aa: CASSWLRGHNEQFF

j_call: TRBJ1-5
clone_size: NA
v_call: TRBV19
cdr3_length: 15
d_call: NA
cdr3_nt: TGTGCCAGTAGTTTTGGGACACCCGATTATCAGCCCCAGCATTTT
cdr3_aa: CASSFGTPDYQPQHF

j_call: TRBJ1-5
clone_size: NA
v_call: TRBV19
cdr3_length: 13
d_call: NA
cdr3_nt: TGTGCCAGTGAGGAAGGGGGGTATCAGCCCCAGCATTTT
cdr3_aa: CASEEGGYQPQHF

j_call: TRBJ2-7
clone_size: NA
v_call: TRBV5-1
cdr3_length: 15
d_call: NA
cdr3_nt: TGCGCCAGCAGCTTTTTGCAGGGGCCACCCTACGAGCAGTACTTC
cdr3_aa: CASSFLQGPPYEQYF

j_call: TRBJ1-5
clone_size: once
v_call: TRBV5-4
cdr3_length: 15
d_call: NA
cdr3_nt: TGTGCCAGCAGCTTAGTAGGCCGGCCCGGGGAGCCCCAGCATTTT
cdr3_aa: CASSLVGRPGEPQHF

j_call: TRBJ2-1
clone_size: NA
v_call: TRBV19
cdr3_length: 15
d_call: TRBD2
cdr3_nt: TGTGCCAGTAGTACCGGGAGACTAGCCCTCCCTGAGCAGTTCTTC
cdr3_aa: CASSTGRLALPEQFF

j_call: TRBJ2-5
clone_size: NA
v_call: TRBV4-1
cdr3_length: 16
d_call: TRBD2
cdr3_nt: TGCGCCAGCAGCCTAAGACTAGCGGGAGTTCGAGAGACCCAGTACTTC
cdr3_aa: CASSLRLAGVRETQYF

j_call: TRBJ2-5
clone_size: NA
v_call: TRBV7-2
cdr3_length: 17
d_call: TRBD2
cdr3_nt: TGTGCCAGCAGCTTGGTGAGAACTAGCGGGGCCCAAGAGACCCAGTACTTC
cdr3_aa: CASSLVRTSGAQETQYF

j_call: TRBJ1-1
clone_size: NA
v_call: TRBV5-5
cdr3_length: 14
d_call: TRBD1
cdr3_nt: TGTGCCAGCAGCCCGACAGGGTGGGACACTGAAGCTTTCTTT
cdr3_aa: CASSPTGWDTEAFF

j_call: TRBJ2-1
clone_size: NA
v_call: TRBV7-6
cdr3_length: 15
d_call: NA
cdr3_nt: TGTGCCAGCAGCTTAGTCCCTCAGGGGTACAATGAGCAGTTCTTC
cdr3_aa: CASSLVPQGYNEQFF

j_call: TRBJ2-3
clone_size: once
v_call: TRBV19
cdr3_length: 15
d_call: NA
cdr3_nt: TGTGCCAGTAGTGCCTGGGACGCCCGCACAGATACGCAGTATTTT
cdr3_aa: CASSAWDARTDTQYF

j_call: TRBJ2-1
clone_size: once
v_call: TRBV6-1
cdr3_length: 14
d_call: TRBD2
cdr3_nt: TGTGCCAGCAGAGCGTCTAGCGGGAGGAGTGAGCAGTTCTTC
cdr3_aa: CASRASSGRSEQFF

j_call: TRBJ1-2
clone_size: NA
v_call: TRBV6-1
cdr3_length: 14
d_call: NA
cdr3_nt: TGTGCCAGCAGTGATACACAGGGTTTGAGCGGCTACACCTTC
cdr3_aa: CASSDTQGLSGYTF

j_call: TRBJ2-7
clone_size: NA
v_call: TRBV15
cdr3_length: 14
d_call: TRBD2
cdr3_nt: TGTGCCACCAGCAGACAAAGCGGGACCTACGAGCAGTACTTC
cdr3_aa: CATSRQSGTYEQYF

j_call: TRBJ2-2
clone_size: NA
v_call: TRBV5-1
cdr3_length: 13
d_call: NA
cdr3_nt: TGCGCCAGCAGACAGAGGGATATCGGGGAGCTGTTTTTT
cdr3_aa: CASRQRDIGELFF

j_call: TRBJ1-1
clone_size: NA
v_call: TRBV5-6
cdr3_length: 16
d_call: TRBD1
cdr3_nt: TGTGCCAGCAGCCCGATAGGGACAGGGGATAGTATTGAAGCTTTCTTT
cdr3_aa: CASSPIGTGDSIEAFF

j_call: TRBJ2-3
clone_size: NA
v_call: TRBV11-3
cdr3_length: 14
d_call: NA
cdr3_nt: TGTGCCAGCAGCTTGAGTCAGGGCACAGATACGCAGTATTTT
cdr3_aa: CASSLSQGTDTQYF

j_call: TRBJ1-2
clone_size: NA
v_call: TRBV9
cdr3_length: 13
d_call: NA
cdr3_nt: TGTGCCAGCAGCCCCGAGGGCGCCTATGGCTACACCTTC
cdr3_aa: CASSPEGAYGYTF

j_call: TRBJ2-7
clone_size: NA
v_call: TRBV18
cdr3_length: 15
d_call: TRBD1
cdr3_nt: TGTGCCAGCTCACGGTCCGGGACAGGGATGAACGAGCAGTACTTC
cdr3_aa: CASSRSGTGMNEQYF

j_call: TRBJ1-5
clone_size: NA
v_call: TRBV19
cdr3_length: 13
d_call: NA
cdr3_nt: TGTGCCAGTAATGCTGGGGGCAATCAGCCCCAGCATTTT
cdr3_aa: CASNAGGNQPQHF

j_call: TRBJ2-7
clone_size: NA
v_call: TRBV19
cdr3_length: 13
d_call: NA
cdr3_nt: TGTGCCAGTAGTTTATTAGGGGCCAACGAGCAGTACTTC
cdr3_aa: CASSLLGANEQYF

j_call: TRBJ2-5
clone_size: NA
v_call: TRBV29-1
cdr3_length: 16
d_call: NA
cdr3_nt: TGCAGCGTATGGAAAGGGTCGACAGGATTCCAAGAGACCCAGTACTTC
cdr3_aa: CSVWKGSTGFQETQYF

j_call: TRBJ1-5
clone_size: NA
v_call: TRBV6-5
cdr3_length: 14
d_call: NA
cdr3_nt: TGTGCCAGCAGCTTCCGGCAGGGTGGGTCACCCCAGCATTTT
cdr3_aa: CASSFRQGGSPQHF

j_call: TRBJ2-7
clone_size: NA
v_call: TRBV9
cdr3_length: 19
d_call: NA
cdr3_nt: TGTGCCAGCAGCGTAGGGGACAGAGTATCAGCGGGGTCCTTTTACGAGCAGTACTTC
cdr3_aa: CASSVGDRVSAGSFYEQYF

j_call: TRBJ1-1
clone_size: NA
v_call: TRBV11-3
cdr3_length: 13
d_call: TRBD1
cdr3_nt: TGTGCCAGCAGCAGACAGGGGGACACTGAAGCTTTCTTT
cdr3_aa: CASSRQGDTEAFF

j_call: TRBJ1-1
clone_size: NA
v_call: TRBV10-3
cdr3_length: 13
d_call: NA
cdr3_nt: TGTGCCATCAGTGAGCCGACAGGTGGTGAAGCTTTCTTT
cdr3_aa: CAISEPTGGEAFF

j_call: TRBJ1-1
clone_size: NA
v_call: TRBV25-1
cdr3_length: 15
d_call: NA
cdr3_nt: TGTGCCAGCTCAAAGTACGGGACACGAAACACTGAAGCTTTCTTT
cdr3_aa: CASSKYGTRNTEAFF

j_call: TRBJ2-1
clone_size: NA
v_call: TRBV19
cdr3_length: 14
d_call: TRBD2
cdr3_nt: TGTGCCAGTAGTAGCCAAGGACTAGCGGGAGAAGGGTTCTTC
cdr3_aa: CASSSQGLAGEGFF

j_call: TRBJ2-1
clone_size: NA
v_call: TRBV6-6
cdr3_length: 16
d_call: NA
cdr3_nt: TGTGCCAGCAGGCAGTATAGTTCAAACTCCTACAATGAGCAGTTCTTC
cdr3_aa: CASRQYSSNSYNEQFF

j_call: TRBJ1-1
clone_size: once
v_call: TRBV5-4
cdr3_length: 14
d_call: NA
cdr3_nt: TGTGCCAGCAGCTTTCACAAGGGAGGCACTGAAGCTTTCTTT
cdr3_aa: CASSFHKGGTEAFF

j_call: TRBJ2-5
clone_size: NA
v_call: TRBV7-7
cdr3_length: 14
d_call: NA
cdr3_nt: TGTGCCAGCAGCTTAATGGGCAGCCAAGAGACCCAGTACTTC
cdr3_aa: CASSLMGSQETQYF

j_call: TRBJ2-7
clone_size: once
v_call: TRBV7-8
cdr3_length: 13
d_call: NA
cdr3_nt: TGTGCCAGCAGCTTAGGGAGTCCCTACGAGCAGTACTTC
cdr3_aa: CASSLGSPYEQYF

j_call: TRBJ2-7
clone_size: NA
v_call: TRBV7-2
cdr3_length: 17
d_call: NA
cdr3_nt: TGTGCCAGCAGCTTATGGGGGGTGCGAAACATTCCTTACGAGCAGTACTTC
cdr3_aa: CASSLWGVRNIPYEQYF

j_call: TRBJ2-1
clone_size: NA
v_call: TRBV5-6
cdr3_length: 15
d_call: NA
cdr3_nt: TGTGCCAGCAGCTTGGGAGGGAATTCCTACAATGAGCAGTTCTTC
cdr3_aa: CASSLGGNSYNEQFF